Below are 9 T cell receptor beta chains sequenced from a single sample in a study of T-cell memory formation after mild COVID-19. TCRdb re-called the 5' RACE reads with MiXCR, one entry per CDR3 protein. The sample includes 200,000 to 300,000 distinct CDR3 sequences, over 8.5% of them seen just once. Sequencing input: PBMCs or a T cell subset sorted from them (not recorded which). The receptors derive from a man younger than 35 who had mild COVID-19 (a few samples of this study predate the infection). Cell type and time point are not known.

This sequence joins TRBV20-1 and TRBJ2-5; D is uncertain. This CDR3 is 14 amino acids long. Germline V gives CDR1 DFQATT, CDR2 SNEGSKA (reference sequence). V lost 0 bases and J 5 bases, leaving 13 bases between the germline ends. The CDR3 sequence: CSARDQPGWETQYF. CDR3 nucleotides: TGCAGTGCTAGAGATCAACCCGGGTGGGAGACCCAGTACTTC.

Many counts were recorded for this clonotype. The J gene is TRBJ2-1, the V gene TRBV11-2; 11 nucleotides agree with TRBD1. The V gene end was trimmed by 5 bases and the J gene end by 4 bases; junction bases not matched to a gene: 4. CDR1 and CDR2 from the germline V gene are SGHAT and FQNNGV. This CDR3 is 15 amino acids long. The CDR3 DNA reads as TGTGCCAGCAGCCCCGGACAGGGGGCGTACAATGAGCAGTTCTTC. This sequence encodes CASSPGQGAYNEQFF.

This clonotype was detected ten times or more. The chain carries TRBV5-1 and TRBJ1-1; D perhaps matches TRBD1 (5 bases). V gave up 3 bases and J gave up 0 bases, with 12 bases separating them. The CDR3 has 15 amino acids. Germline V gives CDR1 SGHRS, CDR2 YFSETQ. The CDR3 nucleotides are TGCGCCAGCAGCTCCGCTCTGACAGTGAACACTGAAGCTTTCTTT. Protein sequence: CASSSALTVNTEAFF.

To note about this clonotype: Because it lacks the conserved phenylalanine or tryptophan at the end, this CDR3 is likely a read error. This chain links TRBV7-9 with TRBJ1-1, with D unclear. Germline-derived CDR1 and CDR2 are SEHNR and FQNEAQ (reference sequence). Between the trimmed V and J ends, which lost 4 bases and 5 bases, there was a span of 5 bases. This CDR3 is built from 11 residues. The CDR3 sequence is CASSSQTEAFY. CDR3 DNA sequence: TGTGCCAGCAGCTCTCAGACTGAAGCTTTCTAT.

This clonotype occurred many times. The chain links TRBV5-5 to TRBJ2-7; tentatively, D is TRBD1 (5 bases). Per germline, CDR1 SGHKS and CDR2 YYEKEE (reference sequence). This CDR3 region has 14 residues. Trimming stripped 0 bases from V and 2 bases from J, with 9 bases between. Here the CDR3 reads CASSLEVGPYEQYF. The CDR3, as DNA: TGTGCCAGCAGCTTGGAGGTGGGGCCCTACGAGCAGTACTTC.

The rearrangement links TRBV10-3 to TRBJ2-2; the D gene could be TRBD1 or TRBD2 (5 bases each). CDR1 is ENHRY, CDR2 SYGVKD, per germline. The V and J ends lost 4 bases and 3 bases respectively, with 12 bases between them. The CDR3 runs 15 residues. The CDR3 is CAISGSGTHTGELFF. The CDR3 coding sequence is TGTGCCATCAGTGGATCCGGGACGCACACCGGGGAGCTGTTTTTT.

This chain uses TRBV5-5 with TRBJ1-6, with D possibly being TRBD1 (5 bases). This CDR3 comprises 15 residues. Trimming removed 7 bases from V and 10 bases from J, with 21 bases in between. From germline, CDR1 is SGHKS and CDR2 YYEKEE (reference sequence). The CDR3 DNA follows: TGTGCCAGCCACCAGTTGACAGTCACCAAGTCACCCCTCCACTTT. Residues: CASHQLTVTKSPLHF.

V usage is TRBV30 and J usage is TRBJ2-3; D may match TRBD1 or TRBD2 (6 bases each). The CDR3 is 14 residues long. Germline V gives CDR1 GTSNPN, CDR2 SVGIG (reference sequence). The V end lost 4 bases, the J end lost 0 bases, and 11 bases lay between the germline ends. CDR3 coding DNA: TGTGCCTGGAAGGGGGGACTTAGCACAGATACGCAGTATTTT. Translated, it gives CAWKGGLSTDTQYF. The variable domain in full, completed from reference TRBV30 and TRBJ2-3, reads SQTIHQWPATLVQPVGSPLSLECTVEGTSNPNLYWYRQAAGRGLQLLFYSVGIGQISSEVPQNLSASRPQDRQFILSSKKLLLSDSGFYLCAWKGGLSTDTQYFGPGTRLTVL.

This clonotype was detected a few times. The V and J genes are TRBV6-5 and TRBJ1-4; 7 bases match TRBD1. V dropped 6 bases and J dropped 4; count of bases not matched to a gene: 2. The germline CDR1 and CDR2 sequences are MNHEY and SVGAGI. The CDR3 covers 13 residues. CDR3 region: CASRTGLNEKLFF. As DNA, the CDR3 is TGTGCCAGCAGGACAGGGCTTAATGAAAAACTGTTTTTT.